The 19 T cell receptor beta chains given below trace back to one sample, sequenced in a study of T cell repertoires in cytomegalovirus infection (dated by TCRdb to about 2019). These reads were obtained on an Illumina HiSeq 1500. TCRdb reanalyzed the raw reads on its own, using fastp at Q25 for trimming and MiXCR for clone calling, and kept in-frame beta chains. Rows are combined by CDR3 protein, so each entry shows the most common genes and DNA. This sample gives approximately 500,000 distinct CDR3 sequences in total; about 10% of them show up just once. The ten top clones hold more than 8.5% of the sample. Sample: PBMCs. These receptors were taken from a human donor in good health (CMV status not recorded). Some clones in this sample may be carry-over from other donors' samples.

This clonotype was seen a few times. The gene calls are TRBV3-1 and TRBJ1-6; possible D gene TRBD1, 5 bases. Looked up from germline, CDR1 is LGHDT and CDR2 is YNNKEL (reference sequence). The CDR3 covers 15 residues. V lost 5 bases to trimming and J lost 7 bases, with 15 bases between them. CDR3 DNA sequence: TGTGCCAGCAGCACCTGGGACCAGATAAATTCACCCCTCCACTTT. Encoded protein: CASSTWDQINSPLHF.

This clonotype was seen a single time. This rearrangement joins TRBV29-1 to TRBJ2-2; possibly TRBD1 for D (6 bases). The CDR3 is 13 residues long. Per the germline V gene, CDR1 is SQVTM and CDR2 is ANQGSEA. The ends were cut back, 6 bases at V and 3 bases at J, with 11 bases in the middle. The CDR3, as DNA: TGCAGCGTCGCGGACAGAGACACCGGGGAGCTGTTTTTT. It translates to CSVADRDTGELFF.

This clonotype showed up many times. The chain joins TRBV5-1 to TRBJ1-3; no firm D call. Germline CDR1 SGHRS, CDR2 YFSETQ. Trimming shortened V by 2 bases and J by 0 bases, and 9 bases separated the two germline ends. This CDR3 contains 15 residues. CDR3 amino acids: CASSLADFSGNTIYF. In DNA form, the CDR3 reads TGCGCCAGCAGCTTAGCGGATTTCTCTGGAAACACCATATATTTT. The whole variable domain, remainder taken from reference TRBV5-1 and TRBJ1-3, is KAGVTQTPRYLIKTRGQQVTLSCSPISGHRSVSWYQQTPGQGLQFLFEYFSETQRNKGNFPGRFSGRQFSNSRSEMNVSTLELGDSALYLCASSLADFSGNTIYFGEGSWLTVV.

The rearrangement uses TRBV4-1 and TRBJ1-5, with D perhaps TRBD1 (6 bases). CDR3 size: 17 residues. Germline lookup yields CDR1 MGHRA and CDR2 YSYEKL. Trimming stripped 3 bases from V and 6 bases from J, with 21 bases between. Here the CDR3 reads CASSQQRGLEAGQPQHF. The CDR3 DNA reads as TGCGCCAGCAGCCAGCAAAGGGGGTTGGAAGCGGGTCAGCCCCAGCATTTT.

This clonotype was seen ten or more times. The chain recombines TRBV7-9 with TRBJ2-3; 7 positions agree with TRBD2. Germline assignment: CDR1 SEHNR and CDR2 FQNEAQ (reference sequence). V lost 5 bases, J lost 4 bases, and 12 bases stayed unmatched. The CDR3 is made up of 16 amino acids. CDR3 coding DNA: TGTGCCAGCAGCCCCCTCCGGGGGAGGGACCCAGATACGCAGTATTTT. As protein: CASSPLRGRDPDTQYF.

The chain combines TRBV6-1 with TRBJ1-1; unclear D gene. The CDR3 covers 16 residues. Germline CDR1 is MNHNS and CDR2 is SASEGT. V was shortened by 4 bases and J by 0 bases, with 15 bases between the two germline ends. The CDR3: CASSASYSGMNTEAFF. The CDR3 coding sequence is TGTGCCAGCAGTGCTTCTTACTCAGGAATGAACACTGAAGCTTTCTTT.

CDR3 in DNA: TGTGCCAGCAGTTTAACCGCCGGACAGGGCCCCGGGGAGCTGTTTTTT. As protein: CASSLTAGQGPGELFF. The chain links TRBV12-3 or TRBV12-4 to TRBJ2-2, with 8 bases fitting TRBD1. The junction had 8 bases not matched to a gene; V was cut back by 2 bases and J by 6 bases. The CDR3 sequence is 16 residues long.

This clonotype has more than one count but fewer than ten. The chain employs TRBV11-1 and TRBJ2-1, with 8 bases fitting TRBD2. Unmatched junction bases numbered 2, after V lost 4 bases and J lost 6 bases. This CDR3 is built from 13 residues. Germline CDR1 reads SGHAT; CDR2 reads FQDESV (reference sequence). CDR3 sequence reads: CASSSAGGNEQFF. The CDR3 DNA reads TGTGCCAGCAGCTCGGCGGGGGGCAATGAGCAGTTCTTC.

The chain recombines TRBV3-1 with TRBJ1-1; D unresolved. Per the germline V gene, CDR1 is LGHDT and CDR2 is YNNKEL (reference sequence). The CDR3 length is 13 residues. The V and J ends lost 6 bases and 3 bases respectively, with 11 bases between them. CDR3 coding DNA: TGTGCCAGCAGGCGTCGGGGAGACACTGAAGCTTTCTTT. Translation: CASRRRGDTEAFF.

A note on this clonotype: A much larger clone differs from this one at a single base, so this may be a read error. The chain has TRBV5-1 and TRBJ2-1; 8 nucleotides line up with TRBD2. The J segment lost 4 bases and the V segment lost 7 bases, leaving 7 bases of the junction unmatched. The CDR3 is made up of 14 amino acids. Germline CDR1 is SGHRS and CDR2 is YFSETQ. The CDR3 loop reads CASGSGALYNEQFF. The CDR3 region has the DNA TGCGCCAGCGGTAGCGGGGCACTTTACAATGAGCAGTTCTTC.

The gene calls are TRBV20-1 and TRBJ2-5; no firm D call. This CDR3 region has 14 residues. V dropped 5 bases and J dropped 2 bases, with 15 bases sitting between them. The germline gives CDR1 DFQATT, CDR2 SNEGSKA (reference sequence). In DNA form, the CDR3 reads TGCAGTGCTGTCAAGGGTTTTTCACAAGAGACCCAGTACTTC. It translates to CSAVKGFSQETQYF.

This clonotype was found many times. The chain couples TRBV14 to TRBJ1-1; possible D gene TRBD1, 5 bases. This CDR3 is built from 13 residues. Germline-derived CDR1 and CDR2 are SGHDN and FVKESK. V was pared by 0 bases and J by 8 bases, with 10 bases between. Written as DNA, the CDR3 is TGTGCCAGCAGCCAAGACAGGGTCAGCGAAGCTTTCTTT. Residues: CASSQDRVSEAFF. Complete variable domain (other parts from reference TRBV14 and TRBJ1-1): EAGVTQFPSHSVIEKGQTVTLRCDPISGHDNLYWYRRVMGKEIKFLLHFVKESKQDESGMPNNRFLAERTGGTYSTLKVQPAELEDSGVYFCASSQDRVSEAFFGQGTRLTVV.

As regards this clonotype: This sequence may be a read error, since a much larger clone differs from it by one base. This chain connects TRBV11-2 to TRBJ2-1; D is uncertain. This CDR3 has 14 residues. CDR1 and CDR2 (germline): SGHAT, FQNNGV. V was shortened by 1 base and J by 8 bases, with 12 bases between the two germline ends. The CDR3 region is CASSLGWQVYEQFF. CDR3 sequence (DNA): TGTGCCAGCAGCTTAGGGTGGCAGGTCTATGAGCAGTTCTTC.

This clonotype was observed a handful of times. V is TRBV7-9 and J is TRBJ2-2; TRBD1 or TRBD2 may be the D gene (6 bases each). The V gene lost 5 bases and the J gene lost 6 bases, with 25 bases spanning the gap. The CDR3 spans 18 residues. Looked up from germline, CDR1 is SEHNR and CDR2 is FQNEAQ (reference sequence). The CDR3 is CASSIRPGQQRGAGELFF. Here the CDR3 DNA reads TGTGCCAGCAGCATACGACCGGGACAACAAAGGGGGGCCGGGGAGCTGTTTTTT.

This clonotype was recorded many times. This chain uses TRBV4-1 with TRBJ2-1; D not certain. V was clipped by 0 bases and J by 5 bases, with 11 bases between them. The CDR3 loop spans 15 amino acids. The germline gives CDR1 MGHRA, CDR2 YSYEKL. The CDR3 DNA reads TGCGCCAGCAGCCAAGATGCCCGACACAACAATGAGCAGTTCTTC. It encodes CASSQDARHNNEQFF.

This clonotype was recorded many times. The rearrangement joins TRBV7-8 to TRBJ1-5; perhaps TRBD1 as D (6 bases). With 3 bases removed from V and 5 bases from J, the gap between germline ends came to 11 bases. From germline, CDR1 is SGHVS and CDR2 FQNEAQ. CDR3 length equals 14 residues. For the CDR3, the DNA is TGTGCCAGCAGCTTCGCCCGGGGGCATCAGCCCCAGCATTTT. Protein product: CASSFARGHQPQHF.

This clonotype was detected many times. This chain links TRBV11-2 with TRBJ2-2; 7 bases match TRBD2. Germline loops: CDR1 SGHAT, CDR2 FQNNGV. J was trimmed by 1 base and V by 3 bases; bases with no gene match: 5. The length of the CDR3 is 16 residues. DNA for the CDR3: TGTGCCAGCAGCTTGGCTGGACTAGGGAACACCGGGGAGCTGTTTTTT. The encoded protein is CASSLAGLGNTGELFF.

V and J are TRBV2 and TRBJ2-5; 11 positions match TRBD1. CDR1 and CDR2 from the germline V gene are SNHLY and FYNNEI. The CDR3 loop spans 14 amino acids. V shed 8 bases, J shed 2 bases, and the junction held 4 bases outside the gene matches. In DNA, the CDR3 is TGTGCCAGCCTGGGGGACAGGGGGCAAGAGACCCAGTACTTC. As protein: CASLGDRGQETQYF.

The chain links TRBV6-5 to TRBJ2-4; D is perhaps TRBD2 (5 bases). CDR3 size: 14 residues. The V end was cut by 6 bases, the J end by 8 bases, with 17 bases between. Germline V gene data show CDR1 as MNHEY and CDR2 as SVGAGI. This chain's CDR3 is CASSRASLMDIQYF. DNA of the CDR3: TGTGCCAGCAGCCGGGCTAGCCTAATGGACATTCAGTACTTC.